This TCR beta chain was sequenced for a study of blood T cells in healthy people across ages (dated by TCRdb to 2015 to 2017). The study in broad terms: In model experiments, roughly one uniquely barcoded TCR beta cDNA molecule per two T cells was captured by template switching. Using deep sequencing normalized with unique cDNA molecular identifiers, the study measured how TCR beta repertoire diversity changes with age. Donors were grouped into four age groups: young (average roughly 15 years), middle-aged (39), aged (about 60) and long-lived (82). To avoid experimental bias, donors of different ages were distributed randomly across sequencing lanes. Two additional independent replicas of 1 million unique cDNA reads from the same blood draw were analyzed for two donors (one aged 18 to 30 and one aged 80 or older).

The donors were some 39 Caucasian individuals from Russia, aged roughly 6 to 100 years, who were systemically healthy. Each donor gave 9.5 to 10 milliliters of peripheral blood, drawn into EDTA-treated Vacutainer tubes. PBMCs were isolated by Ficoll-Paque density-gradient centrifugation, with at least 7 million obtained per sample. Trizol reagent was used to extract total RNA from PBMCs, with at least 6 micrograms per sample. For every donor, an aliquot of PBMCs went through flow cytometry to measure the percentages of naive CD45RAhigh/CD27high T cells. Beyond this particular receptor, the publication reports: Observed TCR beta diversity per million T cells fell roughly linearly with age, and a significant reduction was already apparent by age approximately 40. A strong correlation was found between observed TCR beta diversity and the percentage of naive T cells measured by flow cytometry. Since profiling was done on bulk unsorted PBMCs, naive and antigen-experienced compartments could not be conclusively compared. Compared with the aged group, the long-lived group had more naive CD4+ T cells, fewer expanded clones and increased TCR diversity, suggesting age selection. Total diversity estimates from one million sequenced T cells were considered lower bounds and underestimates. Because donor CMV infection status was unknown, age-related changes in expanded clonotypes were potentially confounded.

As to this clonotype: It lacks a known antigen. No per-base quality is available; no much larger clone lies one base away.

The protocol used for the library was 5' RACE. Sequencing used an Illumina HiSeq 2500. A second PCR of roughly 6 to 12 cycles was run with a J-beta primer mix and a sample-barcoded 5' primer. A unique molecular identifier was introduced onto each TCR beta cDNA molecule by a template-switch 5' adaptor carrying 12 random nucleotides. Each sample yielded at least 2.5 million CDR3-containing paired-end reads. First-strand cDNA synthesis was performed from all RNA using the Mint cDNA synthesis kit, with priming by a TRBC-specific oligonucleotide. Following uracil-DNA glycosylase treatment, a first 18-cycle PCR with universal primers M1SS and BC2_uni_R was performed on all cDNA. Concerning the study's data processing: Each sample was normalized by randomly selecting 1 million high-quality reads, each carrying a distinct molecular identifier. Instead of being binned into consensus sequences, reads with shared molecular identifiers were discarded. MiTCR, with a Q25 quality threshold and the strictest error-elimination algorithm, was used for CDR3 identification, clonotype clustering and error correction. A nonparametric unseen species model with Euler transformation was used to estimate lower-bound total TCR beta diversity. The public reads were run again by TCRdb, first through fastp at Q25 and then through MiXCR, and only productive beta chains were kept. Identical CDR3 proteins give one entry, which carries the most common genes and DNA. These V and J calls originate from TCRdb's pipeline instead of the authors' own analysis. This sample gives some 750,000 distinct CDR3 sequences in total; about 20% of them show up just once. The ten largest clones add up to around 22% of the sample.

There are 15 amino acids in the CDR3, from cysteine to phenylalanine inclusive. Only the CDR3 region is kept as DNA, spanning 45 bases read in frame from base 1. As encoded in the germline V gene (reference sequence), CDR1 is LNHDA while CDR2 is SQIVND. The germline V end is reduced by 5 bases and the J end by 6 bases; junction bases left unmatched: 9. The sequence is built from TRBV19 and TRBJ1-1, and 10 bases in between align with TRBD1. Sequenced material: blood. The origin of this receptor is a man aged 65 to 85 in good health. The DNA sequence is as follows: TGTGCCAGTAGTGCCCGACAGGGGGCTTGGGCTGAAGCTTTCTTT. It encodes CASSARQGAWAEAFF. The entire variable domain, with the stretches around the CDR3 drawn from the reference TRBV19 and TRBJ1-1 proteins, is DGGITQSPKYLFRKEGQNVTLSCEQNLNHDAMYWYRQDPGQGLRLIYYSQIVNDFQKGDIAEGYSVSREKKESFPLTVTSAQKNPTAFYLCASSARQGAWAEAFFGQGTRLTVV.